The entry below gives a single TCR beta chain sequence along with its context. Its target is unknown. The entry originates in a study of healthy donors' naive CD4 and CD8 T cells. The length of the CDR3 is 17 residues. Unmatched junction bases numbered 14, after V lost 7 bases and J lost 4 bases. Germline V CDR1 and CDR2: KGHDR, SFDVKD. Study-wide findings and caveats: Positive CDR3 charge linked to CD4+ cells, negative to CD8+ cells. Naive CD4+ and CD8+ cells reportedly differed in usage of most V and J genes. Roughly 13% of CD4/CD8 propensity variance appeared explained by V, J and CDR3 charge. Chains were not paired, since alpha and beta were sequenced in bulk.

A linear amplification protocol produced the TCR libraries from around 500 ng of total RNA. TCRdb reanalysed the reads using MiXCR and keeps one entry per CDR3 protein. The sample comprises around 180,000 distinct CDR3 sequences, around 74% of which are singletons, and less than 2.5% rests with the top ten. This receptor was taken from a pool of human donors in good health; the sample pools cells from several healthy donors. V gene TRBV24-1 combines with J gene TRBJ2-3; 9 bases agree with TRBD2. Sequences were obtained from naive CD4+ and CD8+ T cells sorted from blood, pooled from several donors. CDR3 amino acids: CATSLAVGSGGADTQYF. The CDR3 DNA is TGTGCCACCAGCTTGGCTGTTGGTAGCGGGGGAGCAGATACGCAGTATTTT.